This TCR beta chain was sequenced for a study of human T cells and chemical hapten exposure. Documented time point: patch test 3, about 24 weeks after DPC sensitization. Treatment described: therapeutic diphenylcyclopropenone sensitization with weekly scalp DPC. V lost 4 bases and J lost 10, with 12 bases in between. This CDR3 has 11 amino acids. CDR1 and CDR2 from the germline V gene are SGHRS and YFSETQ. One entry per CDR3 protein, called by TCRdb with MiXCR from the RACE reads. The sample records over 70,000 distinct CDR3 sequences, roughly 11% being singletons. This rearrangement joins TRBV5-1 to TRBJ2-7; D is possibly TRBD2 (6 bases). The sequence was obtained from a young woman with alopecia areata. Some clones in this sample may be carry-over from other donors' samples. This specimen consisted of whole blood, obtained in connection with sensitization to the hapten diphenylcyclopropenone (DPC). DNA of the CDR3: TGCGCCAGCAGCCCCGGGGGATTACAGTACTTC. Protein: CASSPGGLQYF. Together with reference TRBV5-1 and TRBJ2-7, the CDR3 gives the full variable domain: KAGVTQTPRYLIKTRGQQVTLSCSPISGHRSVSWYQQTPGQGLQFLFEYFSETQRNKGNFPGRFSGRQFSNSRSEMNVSTLELGDSALYLCASSPGGLQYFGPGTRLTVT.